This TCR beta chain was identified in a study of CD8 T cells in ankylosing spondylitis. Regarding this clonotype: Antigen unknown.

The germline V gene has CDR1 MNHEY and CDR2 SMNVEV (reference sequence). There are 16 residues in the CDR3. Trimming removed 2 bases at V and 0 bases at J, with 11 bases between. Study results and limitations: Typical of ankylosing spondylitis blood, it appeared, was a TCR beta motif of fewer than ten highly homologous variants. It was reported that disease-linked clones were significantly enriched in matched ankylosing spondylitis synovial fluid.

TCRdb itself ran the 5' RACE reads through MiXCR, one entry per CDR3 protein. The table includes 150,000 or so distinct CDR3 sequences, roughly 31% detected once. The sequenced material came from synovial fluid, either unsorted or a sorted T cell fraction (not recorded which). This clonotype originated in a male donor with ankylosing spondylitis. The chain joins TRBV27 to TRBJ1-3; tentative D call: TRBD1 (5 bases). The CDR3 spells CASSLRDPGSGNTIYF. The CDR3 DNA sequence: TGTGCCAGCAGTTTAAGGGACCCAGGCTCTGGAAACACCATATATTTT.